Presented here are 27 T cell receptor beta chains from one specimen sequenced in a study of preoperative IRX-2 immunotherapy in early breast cancer. Treatment meaning: preoperative locoregional IRX-2 cytokine immunotherapy. Generated by immunoSEQ multiplex PCR, the TCRdb table keeps only in-frame clones and is missing some. The sample records around 34,000 clones, roughly four fifths being singletons. Specimen: lymph node tissue, collected from a patient treated with IRX-2 immunotherapy. These receptor sequences come from a human donor with breast cancer.

V and J are TRBV6-8 and TRBJ1-6; 7 nucleotides match TRBD1. Per the germline V gene, CDR1 is MNHGY and CDR2 is SAAAGT. The CDR3 runs 16 residues. After removal of 5 bases from V and 6 bases from J, the junction contained 10 bases not matched to a gene. The CDR3, as DNA: TGTGCCAGCAGTAAACTTACAGGGGACGCTAATTCACCCCTCCACTTT. Translated: CASSKLTGDANSPLHF.

In DNA form, the CDR3 reads TGTGCCAGCAAGTCAGTGGGCTATGGCTACACCTTC. As protein: CASKSVGYGYTF. The chain employs TRBV6-8 and TRBJ1-2; D not certain. Trimming stripped 7 bases from V and 4 bases from J, with 10 bases between. The CDR3 runs to 12 residues. Looked up from germline, CDR1 is MNHGY and CDR2 is SAAAGT.

This rearrangement joins TRBV28 to TRBJ1-1; 10 bases align to TRBD1. The germline V gene has CDR1 MDHEN and CDR2 SYDVKM. This CDR3 contains 14 residues. V lost 3 bases to trimming and J lost 7 bases; unmatched junction nucleotides: 5. CDR3 coding DNA: TGTGCCAGCAGTTTTTTGGACAGGGGGATTGAAGCTTTCTTT. This encodes CASSFLDRGIEAFF.

This sequence joins TRBV30 and TRBJ1-2; 12 nucleotides line up with TRBD1. The CDR3 runs to 14 residues. Per the germline V gene, CDR1 is GTSNPN and CDR2 is SVGIG (reference sequence). V was pared by 5 bases and J by 8 bases, with 9 bases of the junction left unmatched. The chain's CDR3 is CAWGQGQGAGGYTF. CDR3 DNA sequence: TGTGCCTGGGGTCAGGGACAGGGGGCGGGAGGCTACACCTTC.

The chain links TRBV6-8 to TRBJ2-7; D not certain. V lost 10 bases to trimming and J lost 5 bases, with 15 bases between them. CDR3 length equals 12 residues. The V gene's germline CDR1 is MNHGY and CDR2 SAAAGT. The CDR3 protein is CATTTVLHEQYF. The CDR3 nucleotides are TGTGCCACTACCACAGTTTTGCACGAGCAGTACTTC.

V is TRBV6-8 and J is TRBJ1-2, with D perhaps matching TRBD1 (6 bases). Trimming removed 5 bases at V and 4 bases at J, with 14 bases between. This CDR3 spans 14 amino acids. The germline CDR1 and CDR2 sequences are MNHGY and SAAAGT. The CDR3 DNA reads TGTGCCAGCAGTGATACGGGACATCCCTATGGCTACACCTTC. Residues: CASSDTGHPYGYTF.

V usage is TRBV28 and J usage is TRBJ1-2; D gene uncertain. Germline V lookup: CDR1 MDHEN, CDR2 SYDVKM. Trimming cost V 1 base and J 6 bases, with 12 bases left between them. CDR3 length: 14 amino acids. Here the CDR3 reads CASSLFEAGDGYTF. CDR3 coding DNA: TGTGCCAGCAGTTTATTTGAGGCAGGTGATGGCTACACCTTC.

The chain couples TRBV18 to TRBJ1-1; D is ambiguous. The CDR3 consists of 14 residues. Germline assignment: CDR1 KGHSH and CDR2 LQKENI. V lost 6 bases to trimming and J lost 4 bases, with 15 bases between them. CDR3 DNA sequence: TGTGCCAGCTCTACCCCACTCCTAGGCACTGAAGCTTTCTTT. This translates into CASSTPLLGTEAFF.

The J gene is TRBJ2-3, the V gene TRBV28; 8 bases agree with TRBD2. Germline CDR1 reads MDHEN; CDR2 reads SYDVKM. V was pared by 3 bases and J by 4 bases, with 6 bases of the junction left unmatched. The CDR3 has 15 amino acids. The CDR3 protein is CASSLGAGVSDTQYF. In DNA form, the CDR3 reads TGTGCCAGCAGTTTGGGAGCGGGAGTTTCAGATACGCAGTATTTT.

As concerns this clone: Because it lacks the conserved phenylalanine or tryptophan at the end, this CDR3 is likely a read error. The DNA is omitted, as the CDR3 cannot be located on it reliably, and the CDR3 follows TCRdb's listing. This chain uses TRBV25-1 with TRBJ2-7; the table's TRBD2 call for D was not verified on the DNA. CDR1 is MGHDK and CDR2 is SYGVNS in the germline V gene. The CDR3 spans 14 residues, counting both ends. CDR3 sequence reads: CASSVSASGGDTLS.

This clone showed up just a few times. The chain uses TRBV15 and TRBJ2-6; maybe TRBD1 (5 bases). V was clipped by 0 bases and J by 8 bases, with 11 bases between them. Germline V lookup: CDR1 LNHNV, CDR2 YYDKDF (reference sequence). The length of the CDR3 is 15 residues. The CDR3 nucleotides read TGTGCCACCAGCAGAGATCAGGGCTTTTCCAACGTCCTGACTTTC. Amino acids: CATSRDQGFSNVLTF. The variable domain in full, completed from reference TRBV15 and TRBJ2-6, reads DAMVIQNPRYQVTQFGKPVTLSCSQTLNHNVMYWYQQKSSQAPKLLFHYYDKDFNNEADTPDNFQSRRPNTSFCFLDIRSPGLGDTAMYLCATSRDQGFSNVLTFGAGSRLTVL.

The CDR3 loop is CASSFMGAGEKEKLFF. CDR3 DNA sequence: TGTGCCAGCAGTTTCATGGGGGCGGGGGAAAAAGAAAAACTGTTTTTT. The gene calls are TRBV28 and TRBJ1-4; D possibly corresponds to TRBD1 (6 bases). This CDR3 has 16 amino acids. V lost 3 bases, J lost 8 bases, and 19 bases lay in between. Germline V CDR1 and CDR2: MDHEN, SYDVKM.

The chain couples TRBV25-1 to TRBJ2-6, with D possibly being TRBD1 or TRBD2 (5 bases each). CDR1 MGHDK and CDR2 SYGVNS come from the germline V gene. The V gene lost 2 bases and the J gene lost 4 bases, with 9 bases spanning the gap. The CDR3 runs to 15 residues. The CDR3 DNA reads as TGTGCCAGCAGTGAAGGGGGTCGAGGGGCCAACGTCCTGACTTTC. Its translation: CASSEGGRGANVLTF.

This clone was seen a single time. The V and J genes are TRBV18 and TRBJ1-4; weak D call: TRBD1 (5 bases). In germline, CDR1 is KGHSH, CDR2 LQKENI. The V end was cut by 0 bases, the J end by 0 bases, with 11 bases between. The CDR3 runs 17 residues. Here the CDR3 DNA reads TGTGCCAGCTCACCACCGACATTAGGGGCAACTAATGAAAAACTGTTTTTT. Translated, it gives CASSPPTLGATNEKLFF.

The genes are TRBV19 and TRBJ2-2; tentative D call: TRBD1 (7 bases). The V end was cut by 7 bases, the J end by 2 bases, with 26 bases between. The length of the CDR3 is 19 residues. CDR1 is LNHDA and CDR2 is SQIVND in the germline V gene (reference sequence). DNA of the CDR3: TGTGCCAGTACCACCATATGGGGGGTAGGACAGGCCAACACCGGGGAGCTGTTTTTT. Translation gives CASTTIWGVGQANTGELFF.

By its share, this clone is large. The V call is TRBV28, the J call TRBJ2-2; D possibly corresponds to TRBD2 (6 bases). Germline CDR1 and CDR2: MDHEN and SYDVKM. Trimming took off 8 bases at V and 4 bases at J, with 17 bases between the two ends. The CDR3 contains 15 residues. The CDR3 bases are TGTGCCAGCGCCGTCGGGCGGGACCCCACCGGGGAGCTGTTTTTT. Translation: CASAVGRDPTGELFF.

The chain uses TRBV5-1 and TRBJ1-2; 7 bases align to TRBD1. Germline V gene lookup returns CDR1 SGHRS and CDR2 YFSETQ. The CDR3 is made up of 15 amino acids. The ends lost 3 bases at V and 4 bases at J; junction bases unmatched: 9. DNA for the CDR3: TGCGCCAGCAGCTCTACACAGGGGCTCGTCTATGGCTACACCTTC. Its translation: CASSSTQGLVYGYTF. Drawing the rest from reference TRBV5-1 and TRBJ1-2, the complete variable domain is KAGVTQTPRYLIKTRGQQVTLSCSPISGHRSVSWYQQTPGQGLQFLFEYFSETQRNKGNFPGRFSGRQFSNSRSEMNVSTLELGDSALYLCASSSTQGLVYGYTFGSGTRLTVV.

Remarks on this clone: At one boundary the junction diverges from the germline segment, which might be a read error. The V and J genes are TRBV19 and TRBJ1-1; TRBD1 aligns across 7 bases. The CDR3 is 12 residues long. Germline CDR1 is LNHDA and CDR2 is SQIVND (reference sequence). CDR3 residues: CATRNRGPEAFF. CDR3 nucleotide sequence: TGTGCCACTCGCAACAGGGGTCCTGAGGCTTTCTTT.

This CDR3 reads CASSQGLDVSGNTIYF. The CDR3 DNA follows: TGCGCCAGCAGCCAAGGGTTGGACGTATCTGGAAACACCATATATTTT. The chain carries TRBV1 and TRBJ1-3. TRBV1 is a pseudogene locus. This CDR3 is 16 amino acids long.

The V gene is TRBV23-1, the J gene TRBJ1-2; TRBD1 is a possible D gene (6 bases). TRBV23-1 is an ORF, with its function uncertain. Trimming cost V 6 bases and J 4 bases, with 24 bases left between them. The CDR3 covers 17 residues. The CDR3 reads CASSQGGGQDSFYGYTF. CDR3 in DNA: TGCGCCAGCAGCCAAGGAGGAGGCCAGGACAGCTTCTATGGCTACACCTTC.

The chain links TRBV11-3 to TRBJ2-7, with D perhaps TRBD2 (5 bases). The germline V gene has CDR1 SGHNT and CDR2 YENEEA. Trimming cost V 1 base and J 4 bases, with 11 bases left between them. The CDR3 runs 14 residues. The CDR3 loop is CASSLGLTGYEQYF. The CDR3 DNA sequence: TGTGCCAGCAGCTTAGGACTAACCGGTTACGAGCAGTACTTC.

The CDR3 region is CAWRVSGTRSYEQYF. The CDR3 nucleotides read TGTGCCTGGAGAGTCAGTGGGACTAGGTCCTACGAGCAGTACTTC. V usage is TRBV30 and J usage is TRBJ2-7; 8 bases are shared with TRBD2. The germline V gene has CDR1 GTSNPN and CDR2 SVGIG (reference sequence). The CDR3 consists of 15 residues. J lost 1 base, V lost 3 bases, and 8 bases had no gene match.

The CDR3, as DNA: TGTGCCAGCAGCTTCACAGGGTACACCGGGGAGCTGTTTTTT. Translation gives CASSFTGYTGELFF. The J gene is TRBJ2-2, the V gene TRBV7-6, with D perhaps TRBD1 (6 bases). Looked up from germline, CDR1 is SGHVS and CDR2 is FNYEAQ. This CDR3 contains 14 residues. Trimming left V 3 bases short and J 3 bases short, with 8 bases between.

This clone was picked up a small number of times. The CDR3 is CASSIQETQYF. CDR3 DNA sequence: TGTGCCAGTAGTATCCAAGAGACCCAGTACTTC. V usage is TRBV19 and J usage is TRBJ2-5; D gene uncertain. The CDR3 covers 11 residues. Germline V lookup: CDR1 LNHDA, CDR2 SQIVND (reference sequence). The V end lost 3 bases, the J end lost 1 base, and 0 bases lay between the germline ends.

The chain links TRBV19 to TRBJ1-2; D uncertain. Germline V gives CDR1 LNHDA, CDR2 SQIVND (reference sequence). V was trimmed by 3 bases and J by 4 bases, leaving 18 bases between them. The CDR3 length is 16 residues. CDR3 loop: CASSMTFGLKVYGYTF. The CDR3 region has the DNA TGTGCCAGTAGTATGACCTTTGGACTAAAGGTCTATGGCTACACCTTC.

This clone has only a few counts. In DNA form, the CDR3 reads TGTGCCAGCTCAACGTACGAGGGTAGCTACACCTTC. This encodes CASSTYEGSYTF. This chain links TRBV18 with TRBJ1-2, with D uncertain. The V gene's germline CDR1 is KGHSH and CDR2 LQKENI. The V end lost 5 bases, the J end lost 9 bases, and 13 bases lay between the germline ends. This CDR3 is 12 amino acids long.

V is TRBV5-1 and J is TRBJ1-2, with D possibly TRBD1 on 5 matching bases. This CDR3 has 14 residues. Germline-derived CDR1 and CDR2 are SGHRS and YFSETQ. The V gene lost 0 bases and the J gene lost 7 bases, with 13 bases spanning the gap. The CDR3 DNA reads TGCGCCAGCAGCTTGGCCAGCAGGGATCGTGGCTACACCTTC. Its protein product is CASSLASRDRGYTF.